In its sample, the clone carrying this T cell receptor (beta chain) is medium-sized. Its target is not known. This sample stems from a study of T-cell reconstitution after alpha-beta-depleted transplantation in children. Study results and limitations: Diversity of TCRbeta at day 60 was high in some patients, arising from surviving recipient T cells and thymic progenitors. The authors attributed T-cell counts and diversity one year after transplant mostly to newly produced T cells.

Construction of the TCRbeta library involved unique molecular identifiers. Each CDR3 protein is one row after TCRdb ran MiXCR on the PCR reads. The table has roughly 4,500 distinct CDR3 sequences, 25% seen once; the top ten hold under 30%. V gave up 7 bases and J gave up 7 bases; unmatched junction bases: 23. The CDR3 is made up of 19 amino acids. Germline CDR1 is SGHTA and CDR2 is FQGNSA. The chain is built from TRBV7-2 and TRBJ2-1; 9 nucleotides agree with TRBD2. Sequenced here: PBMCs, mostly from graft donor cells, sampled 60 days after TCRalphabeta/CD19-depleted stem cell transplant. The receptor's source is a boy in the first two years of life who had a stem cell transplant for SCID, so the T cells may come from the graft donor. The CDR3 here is CASIKRSWDAGGARNEQFF. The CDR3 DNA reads TGTGCCAGCATCAAAAGGAGTTGGGACGCGGGGGGGGCGAGGAATGAGCAGTTCTTC. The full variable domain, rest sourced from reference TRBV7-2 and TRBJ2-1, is GAGVSQSPSNKVTEKGKDVELRCDPISGHTALYWYRQSLGQGLEFLIYFQGNSAPDKSGLPSDRFSAERTGGSVSTLTIQRTQQEDSAVYLCASIKRSWDAGGARNEQFFGPGTRLTVL.